This record concerns one T cell receptor (beta chain) sequence. The antigen is not known. Scientists ran DNA taken from cultured CD4+ T cells through the Oncomine TCR Beta short-read assay for sequencing. TCRdb itself ran the PCR reads through MiXCR, one entry per CDR3 protein. Of fewer than 20,000 distinct CDR3 sequences listed, around half are singletons. The data were taken from a study of vaccination and CD4 T cells after COVID-19. Overall study context: Sampling post-COVID took place a median 101 days after diagnosis (range 35 to 161). Study outcomes and limitations: Among convalescent patients, a median roughly 88% of reactive clones emerged only after vaccination.

The CDR3 sequence is 14 residues long. CDR1 is SEHNR and CDR2 is FQNEAQ in the germline V gene (reference sequence). The V end lost 1 base, the J end lost 8 bases, and 14 bases lay between the germline ends. The treatment was: roughly 10-day PBMC culture with coronavirus spike peptide pools or control peptides (ViraFEST assay). TCRs were sequenced by ViraFEST after antigen-specific T cells had been expanded with peptide pools. The rearrangement links TRBV7-9 to TRBJ1-2, with a weak D call TRBD1 (5 bases). This TCR came from a human donor who had recovered from COVID-19. The sequencing here drew on CD4+ T cells from blood, cultured in vitro, taken before SARS-CoV-2 vaccination. The DNA of the CDR3 is TGTGCCAGCAGCTTAGACCGGGGGTCGGGGGGCTACACCTTC. Amino acids: CASSLDRGSGGYTF.